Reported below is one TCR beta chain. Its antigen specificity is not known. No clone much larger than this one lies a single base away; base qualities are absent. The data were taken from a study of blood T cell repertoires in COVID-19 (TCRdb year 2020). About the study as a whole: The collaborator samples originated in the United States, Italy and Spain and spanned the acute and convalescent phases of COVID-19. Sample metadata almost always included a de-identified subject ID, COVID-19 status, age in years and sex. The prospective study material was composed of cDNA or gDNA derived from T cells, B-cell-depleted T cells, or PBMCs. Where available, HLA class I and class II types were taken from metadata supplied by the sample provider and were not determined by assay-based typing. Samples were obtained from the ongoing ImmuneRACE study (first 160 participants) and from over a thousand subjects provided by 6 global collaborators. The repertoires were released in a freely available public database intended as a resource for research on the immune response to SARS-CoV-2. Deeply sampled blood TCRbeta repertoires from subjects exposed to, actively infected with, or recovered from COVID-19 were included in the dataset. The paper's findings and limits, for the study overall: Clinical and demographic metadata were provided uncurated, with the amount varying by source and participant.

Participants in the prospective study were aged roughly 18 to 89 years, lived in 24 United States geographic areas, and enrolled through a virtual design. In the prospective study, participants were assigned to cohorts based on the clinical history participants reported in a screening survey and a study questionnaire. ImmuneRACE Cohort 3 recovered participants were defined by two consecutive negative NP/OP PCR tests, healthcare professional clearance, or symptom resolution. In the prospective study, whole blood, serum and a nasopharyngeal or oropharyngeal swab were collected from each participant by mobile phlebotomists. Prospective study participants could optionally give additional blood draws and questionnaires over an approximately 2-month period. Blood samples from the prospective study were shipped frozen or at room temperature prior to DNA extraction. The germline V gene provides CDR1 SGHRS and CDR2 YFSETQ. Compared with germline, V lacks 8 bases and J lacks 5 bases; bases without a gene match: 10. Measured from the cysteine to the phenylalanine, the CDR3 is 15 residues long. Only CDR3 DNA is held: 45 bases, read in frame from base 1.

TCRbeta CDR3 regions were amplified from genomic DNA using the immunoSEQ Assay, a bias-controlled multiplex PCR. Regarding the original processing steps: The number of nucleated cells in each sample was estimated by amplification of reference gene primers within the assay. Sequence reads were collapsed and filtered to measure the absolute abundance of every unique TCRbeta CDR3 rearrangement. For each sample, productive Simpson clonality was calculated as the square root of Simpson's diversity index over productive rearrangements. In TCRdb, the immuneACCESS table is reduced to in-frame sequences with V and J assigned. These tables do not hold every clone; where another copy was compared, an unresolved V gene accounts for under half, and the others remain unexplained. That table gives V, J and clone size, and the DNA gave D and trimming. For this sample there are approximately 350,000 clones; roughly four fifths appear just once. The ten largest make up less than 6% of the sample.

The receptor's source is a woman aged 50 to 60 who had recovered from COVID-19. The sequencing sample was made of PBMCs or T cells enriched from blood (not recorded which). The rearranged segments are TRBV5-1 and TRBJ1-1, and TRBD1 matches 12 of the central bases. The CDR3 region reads CASFPGQGAGTEAFF. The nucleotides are TGCGCCAGTTTTCCGGGACAGGGGGCCGGGACTGAAGCTTTCTTT.